This record covers a single T cell receptor beta chain. Its specificity is not known. Germline lookup yields CDR1 MNHEY and CDR2 SMNVEV (reference sequence). This CDR3 region has 17 residues. Trimming cost V 3 bases and J 3 bases; bases outside gene matches: 6. PCR primers comprised 60 Vbeta and 13 Jbeta primers. Here immunoSEQ multiplex PCR was the method, and the copy in TCRdb shows in-frame clones only, minus some. The sample holds about 41,000 clones, roughly 80% seen once. This sample is part of a study of cytomegalovirus exposure and HLA in healthy donors. Study findings and constraints: A later analysis, which compared TCR beta chains of equal frequency, found the HLA-associated ones more clonally expanded. What a later analysis reportedly showed was that an Asian-associated ancestry cluster had fewer N-insertions than the 666-donor mean. Exclusion as indistinguishable affected some V segments, including TRBV6-2 and TRBV6-3. Across donors, most TCRs were seen rarely, yet some public ones were widespread.

The source is a man between 50 and 59 years old in good health and CMV-seronegative. V is TRBV27 and J is TRBJ1-4; TRBD1 matches 11 bases. The sequencing input was PBMCs. The chain's CDR3 is CASSLGQGVGANEKLFF. CDR3 in DNA: TGTGCCAGCAGTTTGGGACAGGGGGTAGGAGCTAATGAAAAACTGTTTTTT.